A selection of T cell receptor beta chains follows, all from one sample in a study of CD8 T cells in ankylosing spondylitis. One entry per CDR3 protein results from TCRdb running MiXCR on the 5' RACE reads. The repertoire holds about 240,000 distinct CDR3 sequences, with about 9.1% as singletons. The sequenced sample was blood, either unsorted or a sorted T cell fraction (not recorded which). All receptors derive from a male donor with ankylosing spondylitis or in good health (not recorded which). Both conserved end residues are part of each CDR3. Fields, in order: D gene, V gene, clone size, J gene, CDR3 length, CDR3 protein, CDR3 DNA. D genes are given only for firm matches. A row's size may be missing; if present it is once, few, many or a size class.

>TRBD1|TRBV5-4|.|TRBJ2-6|17
CASSDRDRASGANVLTF
TGTGCCAGCAGTGACCGGGACAGGGCCTCCGGGGCCAACGTCCTGACTTTC
>TRBD2|TRBV5-1|many|TRBJ2-4|15
CASSSGAGPDRIQYF
TGCGCCAGCAGTTCAGGAGCGGGGCCGGATCGTATCCAGTACTTC
>.|TRBV23-1|.|TRBJ2-2|14
CASSLQDFTGELFF
TGCGCCAGCAGTCTTCAGGATTTCACCGGGGAGCTGTTTTTT
>TRBD1|TRBV13|.|TRBJ2-7|15
CASSLEGDRDYEQYF
TGTGCCAGCAGCTTAGAGGGGGACAGGGACTACGAGCAGTACTTC
>TRBD2|TRBV5-6|few|TRBJ2-1|14
CASGRAGGRNEQFF
TGTGCCAGCGGCAGAGCGGGAGGGCGCAATGAGCAGTTCTTC
>.|TRBV30|.|TRBJ1-2|11
CAEGSNYGYTF
TGTGCAGAGGGTTCTAACTATGGCTACACCTTC
>TRBD2|TRBV12-3/TRBV12-4|few|TRBJ2-2|19
CASSLSEWGGRANTGELFF
TGTGCCAGCAGTTTATCGGAGTGGGGCGGGAGGGCCAACACCGGGGAGCTGTTTTTT
>TRBD2|TRBV7-2|many|TRBJ2-5|13
CASSLGGSETQYF
TGTGCCAGCAGCTTGGGGGGGTCGGAGACCCAGTACTTC
>TRBD2|TRBV15|many|TRBJ2-3|16
CATSRGTSGTTDTQYF
TGTGCCACCAGCAGAGGAACTAGCGGGACCACAGATACGCAGTATTTT
>.|TRBV30|.|TRBJ1-1|13
CAWSRGGSTEAFF
TGTGCCTGGAGTCGGGGGGGGAGCACTGAAGCTTTCTTT
>TRBD1|TRBV12-3/TRBV12-4|many|TRBJ2-1|16
CASRLRGQALYNEQFF
TGTGCCAGCAGATTAAGGGGGCAAGCGCTCTACAATGAGCAGTTCTTC
>TRBD2|TRBV6-1|few|TRBJ2-1|18
CASRGGLAGGSGYNEQFF
TGTGCCAGCAGGGGGGGACTAGCGGGAGGCTCGGGGTACAATGAGCAGTTCTTC
>.|TRBV6-2/TRBV6-3|many|TRBJ2-3|17
CASSQDLRGGTTDTQYF
TGTGCCAGCAGCCAAGATCTTAGGGGGGGGACCACAGATACGCAGTATTTT